The source of this T cell receptor (beta chain) is a study of human T cells and chemical hapten exposure. TCRdb re-analysed the RACE reads in MiXCR, keeping a single row per CDR3 protein. The profile shows about 37,000 distinct CDR3 sequences, 5.5% to 7.5% of them singletons. The time point denotes: patch test 1, 2 weeks after DPC sensitization. As to treatment: therapeutic diphenylcyclopropenone sensitization with weekly scalp DPC. RNA extraction used unfractionated whole blood as the source of total RNA. The ends lost 0 bases at V and 4 bases at J; junction bases unmatched: 7. The CDR3 has 15 residues. Per germline, CDR1 SGHNT and CDR2 YYREEE (reference sequence).

The genes are TRBV5-4 and TRBJ2-7, with 7 bases lining up with TRBD1. This material consisted of whole blood, taken in connection with sensitization to the hapten diphenylcyclopropenone (DPC). The TCR sequence derives from a woman in her twenties or thirties with alopecia areata. Some clones in this sample may be carry-over from other donors' samples. The CDR3: CASSLGDRPIYEQYF. CDR3 sequence (DNA): TGTGCCAGCAGCTTGGGGGACAGACCCATATACGAGCAGTACTTC.